One and the same sample provided the 10 T cell receptor beta chains below, sequenced in a study of cytomegalovirus exposure and HLA in healthy donors. 13 Jbeta primers and 60 Vbeta primers were used for the PCR. Using immunoSEQ multiplex PCR, the repertoire was profiled, and TCRdb retains in-frame clones only, with some absent. This sample has more than 150,000 clones, with 75% to 85% found just once. The sequencing sample was made of PBMCs. These receptors originate from a woman aged 25 to 39 in good health and CMV-seronegative.

The genes are TRBV19 and TRBJ2-2; 10 positions agree with TRBD2. Trimming took 7 bases from V and 1 from J; bases not matched to a gene: 3. Germline CDR1 reads LNHDA; CDR2 reads SQIVND (reference sequence). The CDR3 length is 15 residues. CDR3 bases: TGTGCCAGTAAGCGGGAGGGTCGGAACACCGGGGAGCTGTTTTTT. It encodes CASKREGRNTGELFF.

The chain links TRBV11-2 to TRBJ2-3, with 7 bases fitting TRBD2. Germline CDR1 is SGHAT and CDR2 is FQNNGV. The CDR3 runs 13 residues. J gave up 5 bases and V 5 bases, and 4 bases lay outside the gene matches. The DNA for the CDR3 is TGTGCCAGCAGCCAAATAGCGGGAGATACGCAGTATTTT. Translation gives CASSQIAGDTQYF.

The J gene is TRBJ2-7, the V gene TRBV14, with 7 bases lining up with TRBD1. From germline, CDR1 is SGHDN and CDR2 FVKESK. The CDR3 runs 18 residues. The junction had 15 bases not matched to a gene; V was cut back by 4 bases and J by 0 bases. The CDR3 spells CASSPRVWDSGLSYEQYF. Written as DNA, the CDR3 is TGTGCCAGCAGCCCCAGGGTTTGGGACAGTGGCCTCTCCTACGAGCAGTACTTC.

The chain carries TRBV7-2 and TRBJ1-5; 7 nucleotides agree with TRBD1. V lost 1 base, J lost 3 bases, and 6 bases stayed unmatched. The CDR3 is 16 amino acids. Germline assignment: CDR1 SGHTA and CDR2 FQGNSA. The CDR3 nucleotides read TGTGCCAGCAGCTTAGTCTCAGGGGGTGACAATCAGCCCCAGCATTTT. The encoded protein is CASSLVSGGDNQPQHF.

On this clone itself: Germline and junction disagree at one end, which may indicate a read error. This chain links TRBV7-9 with TRBJ2-2; tentative D call: TRBD1 (6 bases). This CDR3 region has 13 residues. Germline assignment: CDR1 SEHNR and CDR2 FQNEAQ (reference sequence). The CDR3 region is CAGSLEGAGELFF. The DNA for the CDR3 is TGTGCCGGCAGCTTAGAGGGGGCCGGGGAGCTGTTTTTT.

The chain couples TRBV2 to TRBJ2-5; D not resolved. Germline V gene data show CDR1 as SNHLY and CDR2 as FYNNEI. The V end was cut by 7 bases, the J end by 5 bases, with 17 bases between. The CDR3 consists of 14 residues. The CDR3 DNA is TGTGCCAGCATAGACGGTGGGCACACGGAGACCCAGTACTTC. Translating gives CASIDGGHTETQYF.

This clone appeared a few times. This chain joins TRBV6-1 and TRBJ2-1; D is perhaps TRBD1 (5 bases). CDR3 size: 13 residues. V lost 7 bases and J lost 7, with 14 bases in between. Looked up from germline, CDR1 is MNHNS and CDR2 is SASEGT. For the CDR3, the DNA is TGTGCCAGCACAAACTCCAGGGTTAATGAGCAGTTCTTC. It yields the protein CASTNSRVNEQFF.

Turning to this clone: At one of its ends the junction is not consistent with the germline gene, which may arise from a read error. The chain uses TRBV7-2 and TRBJ2-4; 7 nucleotides agree with TRBD1. CDR1 and CDR2 (germline): SGHTA, FQGNSA. The CDR3 is made up of 16 amino acids. CDR3 in DNA: TGTGCCAGCAGCCTACAGGGGTCGGTAGCCAAAAACAGTCAGTACTTC. It is translated as CASSLQGSVAKNSQYF.

The V gene is TRBV6-6, the J gene TRBJ1-2; D might be TRBD1 (6 bases). V dropped 2 bases and J dropped 8 bases, with 18 bases sitting between them. CDR1 MNHNY and CDR2 SVGAGI come from the germline V gene (reference sequence). The CDR3 runs to 15 residues. The CDR3 is CASSYRTGMGYGYTF. The CDR3 coding sequence is TGTGCCAGCAGTTACAGAACAGGGATGGGCTACGGCTACACCTTC.

This chain connects TRBV7-2 to TRBJ2-7; 12 positions match TRBD2. V lost 3 bases and J lost 2; bases outside the gene matches: 8. This CDR3 region has 17 residues. Germline loops: CDR1 SGHTA, CDR2 FQGNSA. The DNA of the CDR3 is TGTGCCAGCAGCTTCGGGCTAGCGGGAGGGCCGACCTACGAGCAGTACTTC. This translates into CASSFGLAGGPTYEQYF. The full variable domain, in which reference TRBV7-2 and TRBJ2-7 provide the parts outside the CDR3, is GAGVSQSPSNKVTEKGKDVELRCDPISGHTALYWYRQSLGQGLEFLIYFQGNSAPDKSGLPSDRFSAERTGGSVSTLTIQRTQQEDSAVYLCASSFGLAGGPTYEQYFGPGTRLTVT.